The rows below give T cell receptor beta chains drawn from one sample of a study of regulatory T cells in long-lasting Graves disease. One entry per CDR3 protein, called by TCRdb with MiXCR from the multiplex PCR reads. The table includes 600,000 to 800,000 distinct CDR3 sequences, around 30% detected once. This sample comprised peripheral blood mononuclear cells (PBMCs), obtained when the disease was refractory, from a patient treated with antithyroid drugs. Receptor source: a female donor with Graves disease. The CDR3 runs from the conserved cysteine through the conserved F or W. D genes are given only for firm matches. For some rows the clone size is stated as once, few or many, or as a class when expanded; others skip it.

j_gene | abundance | v_gene | d_gene | CDR3aa | CDR3nt
TRBJ1-1 | many | TRBV11-1 | . | CASSPRWENTEAFF | TGTGCCAGCAGCCCCCGTTGGGAGAACACTGAAGCTTTCTTT
TRBJ2-3 | . | TRBV2 | TRBD2 | CASSNPGLAASTDTQYF | TGTGCCAGCAGTAATCCGGGACTAGCGGCTAGCACAGATACGCAGTATTTT
TRBJ2-7 | few | TRBV3-1 | TRBD2 | CASSQLPGTSGTHEQYF | TGTGCCAGCAGCCAACTCCCGGGGACTAGCGGGACGCACGAGCAGTACTTC
TRBJ1-5 | . | TRBV20-1 | TRBD1 | CSANDRGWSQPQHF | TGCAGTGCAAACGACAGGGGATGGAGTCAGCCCCAGCATTTT
TRBJ2-4 | . | TRBV11-2 | . | CASSSHEGLAKNIQYF | TGTGCCAGCAGTTCGCACGAGGGTCTAGCCAAAAACATTCAGTACTTC
TRBJ1-6 | . | TRBV15 | . | CATSRVAGDSPLHF | TGTGCCACCAGCAGAGTAGCAGGGGATTCACCCCTCCACTTT
TRBJ2-7 | many | TRBV2 | . | CASSEGRHGAYEQYF | TGTGCCAGCAGTGAAGGGCGCCACGGGGCCTACGAGCAGTACTTC
TRBJ2-5 | . | TRBV6-2/TRBV6-3 | . | CASSYSSLVETQYF | TGTGCCAGCAGTTACTCGAGCCTAGTAGAGACCCAGTACTTC
TRBJ1-3 | few | TRBV7-2 | . | CASSLRGAPGNTIYF | TGTGCCAGCAGCTTACGGGGGGCCCCTGGAAACACCATATATTTT
TRBJ1-2 | few | TRBV19 | . | CASSPDTRNYYGYTF | TGTGCCAGTAGTCCGGACACGCGTAACTACTATGGCTACACCTTC
TRBJ2-7 | . | TRBV7-9 | TRBD1 | CASRPTPGQGPYEQYF | TGTGCCAGCAGGCCAACTCCGGGACAGGGACCCTACGAGCAGTACTTC
TRBJ1-1 | few | TRBV6-1 | . | CASSRGDGLRDTEAFF | TGTGCCAGCAGTCGAGGGGACGGACTTCGGGACACTGAAGCTTTCTTT
TRBJ2-5 | . | TRBV20-1 | TRBD2 | CSARDWRETKETQYF | TGCAGTGCTAGAGATTGGCGGGAGACTAAAGAGACCCAGTACTTC
TRBJ1-2 | many | TRBV28 | TRBD1 | CASSLLGQNYGYTF | TGTGCCAGCAGTCTCTTGGGACAGAACTATGGCTACACCTTC
TRBJ1-3 | . | TRBV6-2/TRBV6-3 | . | CASSEPPGGTIYF | TGTGCCAGCAGTGAACCCCCGGGGGGCACCATATATTTT
TRBJ1-2 | few | TRBV12-5 | TRBD1 | CASAKDRDNYGYTF | TGTGCTAGTGCCAAGGACAGGGATAACTATGGCTACACCTTC
TRBJ1-6 | . | TRBV10-3 | . | CAISESGGRINSPLHF | TGTGCCATCAGTGAGTCGGGGGGGCGCATTAATTCACCCCTCCACTTT
TRBJ1-1 | few | TRBV18 | TRBD1 | CASSPRGQVMNTEAFF | TGTGCCAGCTCACCCCGGGGACAGGTCATGAACACTGAAGCTTTCTTT
TRBJ1-4 | . | TRBV11-2 | TRBD1 | CASSPGIRDRGATNEKLFF | TGTGCCAGCAGCCCCGGAATCCGGGACAGAGGTGCAACTAATGAAAAACTGTTTTTT
TRBJ2-1 | once | TRBV12-3/TRBV12-4 | . | CASQSAGINNEQFF | TGTGCCAGCCAGTCGGCGGGGATTAACAATGAGCAGTTCTTC
TRBJ1-2 | few | TRBV12-3/TRBV12-4 | . | CASSTGRYGYTF | TGTGCCAGCAGTACGGGACGGTATGGCTACACCTTC
TRBJ1-1 | . | TRBV28 | . | CASSFSRLPASMNTEAFF | TGTGCCAGCAGTTTTTCCAGACTCCCGGCGTCTATGAACACTGAAGCTTTCTTT